Detailed here is one TCR beta chain. This clonotype was counted at least ten times. No cognate antigen has been identified for it. Base qualities are missing; no much larger clone stands one base away. Ophthalmopathy patients had moderately to severely active disease, Clinical Activity Score of at least 3, NOSPECS grade of at least 4, and duration under 3 months. Exclusion was applied to patients with uncontrolled infections, other autoimmune diseases, pregnancy or lactation. Diagnoses were based on clinical symptoms, serum thyroxine and TRAb, thyroid ultrasound and orbital computed tomography. Ficoll-Paque density gradient centrifugation was used to isolate PBMCs from approximately 10 ml of fresh peripheral blood. Total RNA was extracted using Trizol reagent, and RNA quality was assessed on an Agilent 2100 Bioanalyzer. Cut back by 2 bases and 6 bases, the V and J ends lie 8 bases apart. The CDR3, from cysteine to phenylalanine, totals 13 residues. The only DNA kept is the CDR3, 39 bases in frame from the first base. The germline V gene specifies SGHTA as CDR1 and FQGNSA as CDR2.

This sample is drawn from a study of T cells in Graves' hyperthyroidism and ophthalmopathy (dated by TCRdb to between 2018 and 2021). Broadly, across the study: Peripheral blood samples were taken at initial diagnosis, before any treatment was given. To identify TCR V-J signatures that set the groups apart, the researchers used a discovery cohort of more than 95 patients, made up of approximately 43 with Graves' ophthalmopathy and some 58 with stable Graves' hyperthyroidism. Prospective prediction of ophthalmopathy was tested in an independent validation cohort of fewer than 20 hyperthyroidism patients and some 17 patients who later progressed to ophthalmopathy. The 100 discovery patients were randomly split 7:3 into training and test sets. In more than five Graves' hyperthyroidism patients, the study also compared T-cell repertoires from thyroid tissue with T-cell repertoires from blood. After blood sampling, hyperthyroidism patients were treated with methimazole at a starting dose of 30 mg daily, and ophthalmopathy patients were treated with high-dose intravenous methylprednisolone. The paper reports TCR Vbeta CDR3 sequencing of 130 to 150 peripheral blood samples: 43 ophthalmopathy, 75 to 80 hyperthyroidism and approximately 17 progressor patients. Results the study describes overall, beyond this receptor: In cross-validation, a model built on a 13 V-J signature told ophthalmopathy apart from stable hyperthyroidism with approximately 90% sensitivity and roughly 82% specificity, and in testing the same model reached 80%/75%. No statistical method was used to set the sample size in advance, and investigators knew the group allocation. In validation, the model predicted progression to ophthalmopathy with over 65% sensitivity and roughly 72% specificity, a median of about six months before onset. Blood samples also contained most of the expanded thyroid clonotypes (frequency above 0.001), which suggests that blood repertoires may reflect thyroid immune responses.

The TCR beta CDR3 regions were amplified from the RNA transcripts. The TCR CDR3 was subjected to a first round of RT-PCR using the HTBI primer set and the Qiagen OneStep RT-PCR kit. Libraries were constructed in a second round of multiplex PCR, after which size selection and purification were carried out. Sequencing of the libraries was done on an Illumina HiSeq2000 using paired-end 100 bp reads. Per the original workflow: SOAPnuke was used to process the raw data, removing reads that contained adapters or uncalled bases, had a mean Phred below 15, or lacked an exact match to the constant primer or identifier. High-quality paired reads were merged using COPE v1.2.5, and each unique nucleotide sequence was defined as a clonotype. MiTCR v1.1 was used to align clonotypes to the IMGT TRBV, TRBD and TRBJ reference segments. The analysis included only V-J combinations with a frequency above 0.0001, which together covered roughly 99% of the repertoires. The TCS score was defined as the ratio of F50 (clonal expansion) to E x V (chaos), calculated using BLOSUM62-based TCRdist between CDR3 peptides within each V-J. Welch's t-statistics and random forest reduced fewer than 600 V-J features to 10 to 15, which were used in a naive Bayes classifier (R e1071). The public sequencing data were trimmed at Q25 with fastp and processed into clonotypes with MiXCR by TCRdb, which kept only in-frame beta chains. For every CDR3 protein sequence, its rows merge into one entry that carries the most common genes and DNA. The V and J calls here are based on TCRdb, not the publication. The sample yields 450,000 to 500,000 distinct CDR3 sequences; less than 25% were counted once. The top ten constitute about half of the sample.

The sequence joins TRBV7-2 to TRBJ1-5, with no confident D gene call. This clonotype was obtained from a woman in her 70s with Graves' ophthalmopathy. The sample consisted of blood. The bases read TGTGCCAGCAGCTTATCAATCAGTCAGCCCCAGCATTTT. The translation is CASSLSISQPQHF. With the rest looked up from the reference TRBV7-2 and TRBJ1-5 genes rather than sequenced, the full variable domain is GAGVSQSPSNKVTEKGKDVELRCDPISGHTALYWYRQSLGQGLEFLIYFQGNSAPDKSGLPSDRFSAERTGGSVSTLTIQRTQQEDSAVYLCASSLSISQPQHFGDGTRLSIL.